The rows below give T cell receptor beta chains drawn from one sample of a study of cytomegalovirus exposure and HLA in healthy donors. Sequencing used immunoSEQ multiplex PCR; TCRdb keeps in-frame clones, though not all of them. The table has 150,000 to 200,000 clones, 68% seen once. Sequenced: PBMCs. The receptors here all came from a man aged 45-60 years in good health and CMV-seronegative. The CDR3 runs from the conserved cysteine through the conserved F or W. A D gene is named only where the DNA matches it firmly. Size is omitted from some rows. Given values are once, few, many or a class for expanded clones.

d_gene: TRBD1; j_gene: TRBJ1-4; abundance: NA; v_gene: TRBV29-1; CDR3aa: CSVSLGQGGGGSTNEKLFF; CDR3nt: TGCAGCGTTTCCTTAGGACAGGGTGGGGGGGGGTCCACTAATGAAAAACTGTTTTTT
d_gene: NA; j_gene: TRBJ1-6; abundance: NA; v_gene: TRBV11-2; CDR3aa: CASSPQGNYNSPLHF; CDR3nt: TGTGCCAGCAGTCCCCAGGGGAACTATAATTCACCCCTCCACTTT
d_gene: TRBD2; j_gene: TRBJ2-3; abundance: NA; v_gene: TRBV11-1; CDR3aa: CASSLDPAGGVDTQYF; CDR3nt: TGTGCCAGCAGCTTAGATCCGGCGGGGGGAGTGGATACGCAGTATTTT
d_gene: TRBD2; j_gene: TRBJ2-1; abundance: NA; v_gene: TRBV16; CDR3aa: CASSQNLAGGDNEQFF; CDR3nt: TGTGCCAGCAGCCAGAACCTAGCGGGGGGCGACAATGAGCAGTTCTTC
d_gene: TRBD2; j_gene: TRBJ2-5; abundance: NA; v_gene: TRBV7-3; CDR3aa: CASSLKGTSGQETQYF; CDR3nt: TGTGCCAGCAGCTTAAAAGGGACTAGCGGCCAAGAGACCCAGTACTTC
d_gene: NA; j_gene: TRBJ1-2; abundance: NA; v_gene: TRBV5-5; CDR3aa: CASSLVIGGGYTF; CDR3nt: TGTGCCAGCAGCTTGGTTATAGGGGGAGGCTACACCTTC
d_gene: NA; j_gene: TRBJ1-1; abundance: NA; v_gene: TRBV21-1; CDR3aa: CASSKRDRVFTEAFF; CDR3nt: TGTGCCAGCAGCAAAAGGGACAGGGTTTTCACTGAAGCTTTCTTT
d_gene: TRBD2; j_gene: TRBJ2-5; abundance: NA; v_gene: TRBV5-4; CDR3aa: CASNIGGGLQETQYF; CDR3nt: TGTGCCAGCAACATCGGCGGGGGATTACAAGAGACCCAGTACTTC
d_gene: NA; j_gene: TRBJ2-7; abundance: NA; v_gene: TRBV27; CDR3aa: CASSELTYEQYF; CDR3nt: TGTGCCAGCAGTGAGCTAACCTACGAGCAGTACTTC
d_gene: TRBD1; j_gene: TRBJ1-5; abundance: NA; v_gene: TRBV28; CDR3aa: CASSLFRGQAQPQHF; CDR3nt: TGTGCCAGCAGCTTATTCCGGGGACAGGCTCAGCCCCAGCATTTT
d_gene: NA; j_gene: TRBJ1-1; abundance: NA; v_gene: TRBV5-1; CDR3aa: CASSFRGPNTEAFF; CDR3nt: TGCGCCAGCAGCTTCAGGGGTCCTAACACTGAAGCTTTCTTT
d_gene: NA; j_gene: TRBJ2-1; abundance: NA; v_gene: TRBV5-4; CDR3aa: CASGTEGDEQFF; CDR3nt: TGTGCCAGCGGCACCGAAGGGGATGAGCAGTTCTTC
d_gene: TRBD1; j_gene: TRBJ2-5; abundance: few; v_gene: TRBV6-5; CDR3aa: CASSTPGGETQYF; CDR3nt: TGTGCCAGCAGTACCCCAGGGGGCGAGACCCAGTACTTC
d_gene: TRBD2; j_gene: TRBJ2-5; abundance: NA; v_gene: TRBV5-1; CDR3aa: CASSSIAGGPETQYF; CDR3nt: TGCGCCAGCAGCTCGATAGCGGGGGGGCCGGAGACCCAGTACTTC
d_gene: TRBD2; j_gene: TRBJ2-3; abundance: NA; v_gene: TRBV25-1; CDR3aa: CASSGTSGGFTDTQYF; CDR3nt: TGTGCCAGCAGTGGGACTAGCGGGGGTTTCACAGATACGCAGTATTTT
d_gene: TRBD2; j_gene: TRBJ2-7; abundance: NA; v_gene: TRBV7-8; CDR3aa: CASSLGGRVNEQYF; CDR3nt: TGTGCCAGCAGCTTAGGAGGGAGGGTCAACGAGCAGTACTTC
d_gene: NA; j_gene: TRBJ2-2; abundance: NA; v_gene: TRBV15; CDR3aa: CATSSLYVGELFF; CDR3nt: TGTGCCACCAGCAGCCTCTACGTGGGGGAGCTGTTTTTT
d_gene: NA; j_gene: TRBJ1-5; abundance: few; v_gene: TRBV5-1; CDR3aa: CASSPSDSQISNQPQHF; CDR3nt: TGCGCCAGCAGCCCCAGCGACAGTCAGATTAGCAATCAGCCCCAGCATTTT
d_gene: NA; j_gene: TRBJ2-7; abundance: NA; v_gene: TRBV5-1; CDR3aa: CASSMGTTGYEQYF; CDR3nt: TGCGCCAGCAGCATGGGGACGACAGGCTACGAGCAGTACTTC
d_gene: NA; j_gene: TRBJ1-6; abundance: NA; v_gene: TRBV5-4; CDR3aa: CASSLAGSSYNSPLHF; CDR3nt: TGTGCCAGCAGCTTGGCTGGGAGCTCCTATAATTCACCCCTCCACTTT
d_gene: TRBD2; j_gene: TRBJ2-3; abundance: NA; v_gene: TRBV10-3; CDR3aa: CATQAGGADTQYF; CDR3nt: TGTGCCACCCAAGCGGGGGGAGCAGATACGCAGTATTTT
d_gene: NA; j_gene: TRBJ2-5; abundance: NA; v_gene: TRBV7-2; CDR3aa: CASSNLYGGQETQYF; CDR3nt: TGTGCCAGCAGCAATCTCTACGGGGGCCAAGAGACCCAGTACTTC
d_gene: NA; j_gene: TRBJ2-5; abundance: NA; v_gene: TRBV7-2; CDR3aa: CASSALRGQETQYF; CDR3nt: TGTGCCAGCAGCGCACTCAGGGGCCAAGAGACCCAGTACTTC
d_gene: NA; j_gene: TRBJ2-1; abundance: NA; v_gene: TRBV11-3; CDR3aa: CASSVGGAILYNEQFF; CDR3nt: TGTGCCAGCAGCGTCGGTGGGGCAATCCTTTACAATGAGCAGTTCTTC
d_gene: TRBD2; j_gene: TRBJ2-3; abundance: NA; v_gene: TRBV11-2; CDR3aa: CASSISGAVTDTQYF; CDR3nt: TGTGCCAGCAGCATAAGCGGGGCTGTCACAGATACGCAGTATTTT
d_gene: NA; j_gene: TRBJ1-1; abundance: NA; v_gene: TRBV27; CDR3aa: CASSLNRDTEAFF; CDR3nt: TGTGCCAGCAGTTTAAACAGGGACACTGAAGCTTTCTTT
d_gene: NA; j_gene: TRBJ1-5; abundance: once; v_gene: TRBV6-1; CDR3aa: CASSELLLISNQPQHF; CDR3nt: TGTGCCAGCAGTGAATTATTACTTATTAGCAATCAGCCCCAGCATTTT
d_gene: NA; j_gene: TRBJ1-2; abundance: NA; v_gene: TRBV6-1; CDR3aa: CASSERENYGYTF; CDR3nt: TGTGCCAGCAGTGAAAGAGAGAACTATGGCTACACCTTC
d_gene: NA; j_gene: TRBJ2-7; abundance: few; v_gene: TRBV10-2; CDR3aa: CASRAGLGGYEQYF; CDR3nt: TGCGCCAGCAGAGCCGGACTAGGGGGGTACGAGCAGTACTTC
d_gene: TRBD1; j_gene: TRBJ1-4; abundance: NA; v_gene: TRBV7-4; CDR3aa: CASSLLIRTGDEKLFF; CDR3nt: TGTGCCAGCAGCTTGTTGATCCGGACAGGGGATGAAAAACTGTTTTTT
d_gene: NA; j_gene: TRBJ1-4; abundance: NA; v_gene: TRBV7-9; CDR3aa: CASSLGQAGVGEKLFF; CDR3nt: TGTGCCAGCAGCTTAGGACAGGCCGGGGTCGGTGAAAAACTGTTTTTT
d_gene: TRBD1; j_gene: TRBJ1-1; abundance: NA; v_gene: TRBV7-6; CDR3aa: CASSQGQGADRAFF; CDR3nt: TGTGCCAGCAGCCAGGGACAGGGGGCGGATCGAGCTTTCTTT
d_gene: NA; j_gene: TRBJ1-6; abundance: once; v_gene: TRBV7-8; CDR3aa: CASSSRSSYNSPLHF; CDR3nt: TGTGCCAGCAGCTCCCGGAGCTCCTATAATTCACCCCTCCACTTT
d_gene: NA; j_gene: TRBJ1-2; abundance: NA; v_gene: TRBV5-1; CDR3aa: CASSPMGAVYYGYTF; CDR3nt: TGCGCCAGCAGCCCGATGGGGGCCGTCTACTATGGCTACACCTTC
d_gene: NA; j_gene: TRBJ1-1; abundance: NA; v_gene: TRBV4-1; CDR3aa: CASSQGVLSTEAFF; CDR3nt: TGCGCCAGCAGCCAGGGAGTCCTGAGCACTGAAGCTTTCTTT
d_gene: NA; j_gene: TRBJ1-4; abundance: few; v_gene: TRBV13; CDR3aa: CASSGGDLGNEKLFF; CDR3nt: TGTGCCAGCAGCGGCGGGGACCTGGGGAATGAAAAACTGTTTTTT
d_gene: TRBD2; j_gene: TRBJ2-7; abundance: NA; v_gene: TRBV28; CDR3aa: CASSSQRVTGGSYEQYF; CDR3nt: TGTGCCAGCAGTTCCCAACGGGTAACGGGGGGTTCCTACGAGCAGTACTTC
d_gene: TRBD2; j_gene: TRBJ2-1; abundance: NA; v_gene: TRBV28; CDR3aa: CASSSTSGGAYNEQFF; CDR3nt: TGTGCCAGCAGTTCGACTAGCGGGGGGGCTTACAATGAGCAGTTCTTC
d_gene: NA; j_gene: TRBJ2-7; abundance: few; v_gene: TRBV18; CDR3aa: CASSRAEGAYEQYF; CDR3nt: TGTGCCAGCTCACGCGCCGAGGGGGCCTACGAGCAGTACTTC
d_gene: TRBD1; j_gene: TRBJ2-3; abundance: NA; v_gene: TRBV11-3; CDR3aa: CASSLGQGTDTQYF; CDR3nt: TGTGCCAGCAGCTTAGGACAGGGGACAGATACGCAGTATTTT
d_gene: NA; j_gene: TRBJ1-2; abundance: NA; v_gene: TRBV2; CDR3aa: CASSIQGNGYTF; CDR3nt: TGTGCCAGCAGTATCCAGGGGAACGGCTACACCTTC
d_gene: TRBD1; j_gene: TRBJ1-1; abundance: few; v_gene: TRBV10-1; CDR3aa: CASSIQGRQAFF; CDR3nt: TGCGCCAGCAGTATACAGGGGCGGCAAGCTTTCTTT
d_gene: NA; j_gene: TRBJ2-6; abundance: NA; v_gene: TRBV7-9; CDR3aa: CASSLGGRGSSGANVLTF; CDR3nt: TGTGCCAGCAGCTTAGGGGGACGGGGGAGCTCTGGGGCCAACGTCCTGACTTTC
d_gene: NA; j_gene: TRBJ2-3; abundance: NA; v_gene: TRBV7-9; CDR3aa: CASSSWGGASDTQYF; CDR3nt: TGTGCCAGCAGCTCCTGGGGGGGGGCTTCAGATACGCAGTATTTT
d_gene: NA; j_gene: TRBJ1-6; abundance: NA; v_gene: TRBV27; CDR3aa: CASSLGAGNNNSPLHF; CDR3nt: TGTGCCAGCAGCCTAGGGGCCGGTAATAATAATTCACCCCTCCACTTT
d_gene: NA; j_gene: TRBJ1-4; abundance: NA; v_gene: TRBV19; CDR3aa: CASSITTANEKLFF; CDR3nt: TGTGCCAGTAGTATCACGACAGCTAATGAAAAACTGTTTTTT
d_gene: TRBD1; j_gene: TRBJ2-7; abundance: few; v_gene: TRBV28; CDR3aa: CASRPRTGISYEQYF; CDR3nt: TGTGCCAGCAGACCTAGGACAGGCATCTCCTACGAGCAGTACTTC
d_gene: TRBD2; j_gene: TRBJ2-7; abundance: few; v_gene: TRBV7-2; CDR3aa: CASSFRLAGYEQYF; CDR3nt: TGTGCCAGCAGCTTTCGCCTAGCGGGCTACGAGCAGTACTTC
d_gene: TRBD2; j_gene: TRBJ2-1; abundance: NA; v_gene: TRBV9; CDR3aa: CASSVSSGGYNEQFF; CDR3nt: TGTGCCAGCAGCGTATCTAGCGGGGGTTACAATGAGCAGTTCTTC
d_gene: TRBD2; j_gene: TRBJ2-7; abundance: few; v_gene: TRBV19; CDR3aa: CASSAPGGRQYF; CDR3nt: TGTGCCAGTAGTGCCCCCGGGGGGAGGCAGTACTTC
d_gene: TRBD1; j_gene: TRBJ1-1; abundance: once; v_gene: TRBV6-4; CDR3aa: CASRNKRGLNTEAFF; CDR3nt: TGTGCCAGCAGAAATAAAAGGGGGCTAAACACTGAAGCTTTCTTT
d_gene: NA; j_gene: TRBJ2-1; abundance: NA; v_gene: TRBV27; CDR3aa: CASSTQGRGSYNEQFF; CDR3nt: TGTGCCAGCAGTACACAGGGAAGGGGCTCCTACAATGAGCAGTTCTTC
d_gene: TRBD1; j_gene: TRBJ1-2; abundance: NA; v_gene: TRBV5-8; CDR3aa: CASSLQGATGGYTF; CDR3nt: TGTGCCAGCAGCTTGCAGGGGGCGACGGGTGGCTACACCTTC
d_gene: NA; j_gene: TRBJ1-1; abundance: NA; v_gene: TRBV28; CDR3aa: CASSLFVTEAFF; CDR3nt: TGTGCCAGCAGTCTTTTTGTAACTGAAGCTTTCTTT
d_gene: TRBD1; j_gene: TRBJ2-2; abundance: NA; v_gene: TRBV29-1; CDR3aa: CSVEEGTGGITGELFF; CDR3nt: TGCAGCGTTGAAGAGGGGACAGGGGGCATCACCGGGGAGCTGTTTTTT
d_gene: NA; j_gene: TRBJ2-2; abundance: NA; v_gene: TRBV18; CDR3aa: CASSPPGARTGELFF; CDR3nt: TGTGCCAGCTCACCACCGGGGGCGAGGACCGGGGAGCTGTTTTTT
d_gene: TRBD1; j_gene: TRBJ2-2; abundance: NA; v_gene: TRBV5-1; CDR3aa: CASSLPGQGIGELFF; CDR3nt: TGCGCCAGCAGCTTGCCGGGACAGGGAATCGGGGAGCTGTTTTTT